This T cell receptor beta chain is from a study of identical twins. From the 5' RACE reads, TCRdb called clonotypes with MiXCR, one entry per CDR3 protein. Seen here are fewer than 650,000 distinct CDR3 sequences, approximately 9.6% observed once, and the top ten hold roughly 3%. Trimming took 1 base from V and 2 from J, leaving 25 bases between them. Germline V gene lookup returns CDR1 MNHEY and CDR2 SMNVEV (reference sequence). This CDR3 contains 20 residues. The sample was also linked to a second study, of yellow fever vaccine responses in identical twins.

The chain links TRBV27 to TRBJ2-3, with D possibly matching TRBD2 (5 bases). This receptor was obtained from a woman aged 18-35 years in good health. Sample: PBMCs. CDR3 loop: CASSLFFHEGSGGPTDTQYF. CDR3 nucleotides: TGTGCCAGCAGTTTATTTTTCCACGAGGGTTCAGGAGGCCCCACAGATACGCAGTATTTT.